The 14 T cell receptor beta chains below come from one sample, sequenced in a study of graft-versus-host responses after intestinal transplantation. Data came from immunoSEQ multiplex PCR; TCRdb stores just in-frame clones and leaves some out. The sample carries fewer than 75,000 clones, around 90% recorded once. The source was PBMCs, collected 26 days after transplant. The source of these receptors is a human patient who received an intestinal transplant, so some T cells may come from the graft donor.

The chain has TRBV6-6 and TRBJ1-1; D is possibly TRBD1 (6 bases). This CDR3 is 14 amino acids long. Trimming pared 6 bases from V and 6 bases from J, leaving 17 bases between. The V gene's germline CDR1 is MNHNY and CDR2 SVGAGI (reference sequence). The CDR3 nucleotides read TGTGCCAGCAGCGCCTTTCAGGGGATGCCTGAAGCTTTCTTT. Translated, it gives CASSAFQGMPEAFF.

The CDR3 sequence is CASSQDMRGGRYEQYF. CDR3 sequence (DNA): TGTGCCAGCAGCCAAGATATGAGGGGGGGCAGGTACGAGCAGTACTTC. The chain is built from TRBV4-2 and TRBJ2-7; TRBD2 might be the D (7 bases). The CDR3 runs to 16 residues. Germline V CDR1 and CDR2: LGHNA, YNFKEQ. V gave up 0 bases and J gave up 4 bases, with 16 bases separating them.

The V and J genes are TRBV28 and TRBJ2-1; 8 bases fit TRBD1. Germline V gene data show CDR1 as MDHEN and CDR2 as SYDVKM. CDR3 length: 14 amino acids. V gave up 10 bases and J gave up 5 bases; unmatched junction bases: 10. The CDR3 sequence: CAIFGQGRDNEQFF. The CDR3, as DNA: TGTGCCATTTTCGGACAGGGACGGGACAATGAGCAGTTCTTC.

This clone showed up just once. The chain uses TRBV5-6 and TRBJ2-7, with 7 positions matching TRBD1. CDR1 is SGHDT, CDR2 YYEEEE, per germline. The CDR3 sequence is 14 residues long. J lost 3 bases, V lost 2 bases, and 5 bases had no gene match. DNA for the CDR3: TGTGCCAGCAGCTTCGGGACAGCGAGCTACGAGCAGTACGTC. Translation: CASSFGTASYEQYV.

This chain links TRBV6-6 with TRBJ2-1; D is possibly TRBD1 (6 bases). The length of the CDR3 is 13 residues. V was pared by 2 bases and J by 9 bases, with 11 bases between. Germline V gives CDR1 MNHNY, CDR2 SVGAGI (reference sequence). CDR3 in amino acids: CASSYVLGAEQFF. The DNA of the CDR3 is TGTGCCAGCAGTTACGTACTGGGGGCTGAGCAGTTCTTC.

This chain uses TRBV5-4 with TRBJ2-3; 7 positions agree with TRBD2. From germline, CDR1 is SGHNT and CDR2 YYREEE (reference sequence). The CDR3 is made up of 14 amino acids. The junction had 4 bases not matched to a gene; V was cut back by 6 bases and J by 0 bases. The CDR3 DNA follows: TGTGCCAGCACGCTAGCGGCTAGCACAGATACGCAGTATTTT. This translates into CASTLAASTDTQYF.

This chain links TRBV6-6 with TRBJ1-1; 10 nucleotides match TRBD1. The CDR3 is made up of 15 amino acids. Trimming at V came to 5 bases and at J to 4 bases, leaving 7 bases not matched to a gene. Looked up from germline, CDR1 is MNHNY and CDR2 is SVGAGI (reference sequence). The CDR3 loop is CASSRLGQGTTEAFF. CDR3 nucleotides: TGTGCCAGCAGTAGATTGGGACAGGGGACCACTGAAGCTTTCTTT.

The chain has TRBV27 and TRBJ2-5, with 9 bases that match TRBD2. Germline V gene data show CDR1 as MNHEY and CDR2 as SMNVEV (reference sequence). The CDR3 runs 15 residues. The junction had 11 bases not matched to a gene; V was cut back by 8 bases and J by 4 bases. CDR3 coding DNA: TGTGCCAGCGCCCATCGACTAGCGGCGGGAGAGACCCAGTACTTC. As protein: CASAHRLAAGETQYF.

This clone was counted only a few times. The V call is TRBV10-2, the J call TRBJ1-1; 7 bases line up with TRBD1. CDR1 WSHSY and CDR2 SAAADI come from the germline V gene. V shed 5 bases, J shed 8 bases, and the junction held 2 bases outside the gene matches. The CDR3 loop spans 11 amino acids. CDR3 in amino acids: CASSTQGEAFF. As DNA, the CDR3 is TGCGCCAGCAGTACACAGGGGGAAGCTTTCTTT.

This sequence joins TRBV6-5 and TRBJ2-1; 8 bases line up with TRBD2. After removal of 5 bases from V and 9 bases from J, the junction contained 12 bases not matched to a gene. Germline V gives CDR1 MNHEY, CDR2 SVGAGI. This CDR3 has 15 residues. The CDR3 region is CASSPGLAGLGEQFF. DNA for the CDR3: TGTGCCAGCAGTCCTGGACTAGCTGGTCTTGGTGAGCAGTTCTTC.

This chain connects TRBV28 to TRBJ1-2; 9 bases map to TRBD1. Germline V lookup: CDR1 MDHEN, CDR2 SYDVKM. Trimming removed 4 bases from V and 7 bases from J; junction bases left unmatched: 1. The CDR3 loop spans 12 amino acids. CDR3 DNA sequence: TGTGCCAGCAGTTGGACAGGGGTTGGCTACACCTTC. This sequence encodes CASSWTGVGYTF.

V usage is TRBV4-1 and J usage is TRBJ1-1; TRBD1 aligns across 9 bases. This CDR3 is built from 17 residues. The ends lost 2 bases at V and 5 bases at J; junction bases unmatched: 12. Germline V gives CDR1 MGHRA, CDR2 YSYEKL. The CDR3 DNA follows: TGCGCCAGCAGCCAACTTCCCCGACAGGGGGTCGGGACTGAAGCTTTCTTT. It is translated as CASSQLPRQGVGTEAFF.

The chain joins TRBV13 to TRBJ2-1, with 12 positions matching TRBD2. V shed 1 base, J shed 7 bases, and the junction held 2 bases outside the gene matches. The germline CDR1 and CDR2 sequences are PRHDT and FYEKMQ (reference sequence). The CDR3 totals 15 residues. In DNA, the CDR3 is TGTGCCAGCAGCTTAGCTCTAGCGGGAGGGAATGAGCAGTTCTTC. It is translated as CASSLALAGGNEQFF.

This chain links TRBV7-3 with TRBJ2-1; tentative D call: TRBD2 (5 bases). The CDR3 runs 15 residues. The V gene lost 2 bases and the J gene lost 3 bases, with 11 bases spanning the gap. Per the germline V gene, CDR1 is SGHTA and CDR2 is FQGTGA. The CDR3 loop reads CASSLEGWGYNEQFF. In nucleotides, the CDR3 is TGTGCCAGCAGCTTAGAGGGATGGGGCTACAATGAGCAGTTCTTC. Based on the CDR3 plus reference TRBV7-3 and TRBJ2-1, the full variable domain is GAGVSQTPSNKVTEKGKYVELRCDPISGHTALYWYRQSLGQGPEFLIYFQGTGAADDSGLPNDRFFAVRPEGSVSTLKIQRTERGDSAVYLCASSLEGWGYNEQFFGPGTRLTVL.